These T cell receptor beta chains were read from a single sample in a study of blood T cell repertoires in COVID-19. Repertoires were generated with immunoSEQ multiplex PCR, while TCRdb's copy carries only in-frame clones and drops some. The sample shows roughly 200,000 clones, about 81% of them seen only once. The sequencing input was PBMCs or T cells enriched from blood (not recorded which). These TCRs come from a man aged 40-50 years who had recovered from COVID-19. The CDR3 runs from the conserved cysteine through the conserved F or W. D genes are given only for firm matches. Clone size is stated in some rows and not others, as once, few, many or a class when expanded.

abundance	v_gene	len	j_gene	d_gene	CDR3nt	CDR3aa
NA	TRBV30	14	TRBJ1-5	NA	TGTGCCTGGAGTGGGGGGGGCGGCAATCAGCCCCAGCATTTT	CAWSGGGGNQPQHF
NA	TRBV27	20	TRBJ2-1	TRBD2	TGTGCCAGCAAACCCAGGGATGGACTAGCGGGAGTCAACACCTACAATGAGCAGTTCTTC	CASKPRDGLAGVNTYNEQFF
once	TRBV3-1/TRBV3-2	12	TRBJ2-5	NA	TGTGCCAGCAGCCCACTCGATAAGACCCAGTACTTC	CASSPLDKTQYF
NA	TRBV5-8	13	TRBJ2-4	NA	TGTGCCAGCAGCCGGGTAGCCAAAAACATTCAGTACTTC	CASSRVAKNIQYF
NA	TRBV18	19	TRBJ2-3	NA	TGTGCCAGCTCACCGCCCTTCTTGCAGCGGACCTCTAGCACAGATACGCAGTATTTT	CASSPPFLQRTSSTDTQYF
NA	TRBV15	14	TRBJ1-4	NA	TGTGCCACCAGCAGAGACAGGGTTGGAGAAAAACTGTTTTTT	CATSRDRVGEKLFF
NA	TRBV4-1	15	TRBJ1-2	TRBD1	TGCGCCAGCAGCCCAGGACAGGGGTATGGCTATGGCTACACCTTC	CASSPGQGYGYGYTF
NA	TRBV19	15	TRBJ1-5	NA	TGTGCCAGTATCGCTAACCATTATAGCAATCAGCCCCAGCATTTT	CASIANHYSNQPQHF
NA	TRBV5-1	14	TRBJ1-2	TRBD1	TGCGCCAGCAGCCTCACGGGACAGGGGTATGGCTACACCTTC	CASSLTGQGYGYTF
NA	TRBV10-2	17	TRBJ1-1	NA	TGCGCCAGCAGTGAGGACACACCGAAAGATGGAAACACTGAAGCTTTCTTT	CASSEDTPKDGNTEAFF
NA	TRBV6-5	13	TRBJ1-5	TRBD1	TGTGCCAGCAGTACAGGGGCGGCTCAGCCCCAGCATTTT	CASSTGAAQPQHF
NA	TRBV30	15	TRBJ1-6	NA	TGTGCCTGGAGTTCTGATCTATTCTACAATTCACCCCTCCACTTT	CAWSSDLFYNSPLHF
NA	TRBV5-1	15	TRBJ2-3	NA	TGCGCCAGCAGCCCCCCGCGGGGTAGCACAGATACGCAGTATTTT	CASSPPRGSTDTQYF
NA	TRBV10-3	12	TRBJ1-4	NA	TGTGCCAGCCGATGGCCTGAAGGGGAACTGTTTTTT	CASRWPEGELFF
NA	TRBV7-3	15	TRBJ1-2	TRBD1	TGTGCCAGCAGCCCGGGGACAGGGGGCAACTATGGCTACACCTTC	CASSPGTGGNYGYTF
NA	TRBV18	15	TRBJ1-5	NA	TGTGCCAGCTCACCAGAGGGGAGGTATGGTCAGCCCCAGCATTTT	CASSPEGRYGQPQHF
NA	TRBV6-1	15	TRBJ2-2	NA	TGTGCCAGCAGTGAATACCTAGCTCGGACCGGGGAGCTGTTTTTT	CASSEYLARTGELFF
NA	TRBV18	14	TRBJ1-5	NA	TGTGCCAGCTCACCAGTTTATAGCAATCAGCCCCAGCATTTT	CASSPVYSNQPQHF
NA	TRBV4-2	15	TRBJ1-4	NA	TGTGCCAGCAGCCCCGCCACAGGAGTGAGTGAAAAACTGTTTTTT	CASSPATGVSEKLFF
NA	TRBV11-2	14	TRBJ2-5	NA	TGTGCCAGCAGCTCCGGGGGTTGGGGAGAGACCCAGTACTTC	CASSSGGWGETQYF
NA	TRBV2	14	TRBJ2-7	NA	TGTGCCAGCAGTGAAGCGGGGACAATCGACGAGCAGTACTTC	CASSEAGTIDEQYF
NA	TRBV4-1	17	TRBJ2-1	NA	TGCGCCAGCAGCCAAGATCAACTAGTACGGTCCTACAATGAGCAGTTCTTC	CASSQDQLVRSYNEQFF
NA	TRBV6-6	13	TRBJ1-3	NA	TGTGCCAGCAGCATCAGCTCTGGAAACACCATATATTTT	CASSISSGNTIYF
NA	TRBV4-2	18	TRBJ2-3	TRBD2	TGTGCCAGCAGCCAAGATGGGAGCGCTAGCGGGGGCCTAGATACGCAGTATTTT	CASSQDGSASGGLDTQYF
once	TRBV9	20	TRBJ2-1	TRBD2	TGTGCCAGCAGCGTGAAGGGACTAGCGGGGGCAGTGAGCTCCTACAATGAGCAGTTCTTC	CASSVKGLAGAVSSYNEQFF
NA	TRBV7-2	14	TRBJ2-7	TRBD1	TGTGCCAGCAGCTTATATGGGACAGGGGACGAGCAGTACTTC	CASSLYGTGDEQYF
many	TRBV6-6	14	TRBJ1-2	TRBD1	TGTGCCAGCAGTGAGGGACAGGGACGGTATGGCTACACCTTC	CASSEGQGRYGYTF
NA	TRBV7-9	18	TRBJ1-3	NA	TGTGCCAGCAGCTCAAGCGGTGGCAGGTCGCGCTCTGGAAACACCATATATTTT	CASSSSGGRSRSGNTIYF
NA	TRBV6-6	15	TRBJ2-7	TRBD1	TGTGCCAGCAATGAGCCCGGGACAGGAGCCTACGAGCAGTACTTC	CASNEPGTGAYEQYF
NA	TRBV5-4	14	TRBJ2-1	TRBD2	TGTGCCAGCAGCTTCCGGACTAGTACCAATGAGCAGTTCTTC	CASSFRTSTNEQFF
NA	TRBV30	13	TRBJ1-1	NA	TGTGCCTGGAGCCGCGGGCCGAACACTGAAGCTTTCTTT	CAWSRGPNTEAFF
NA	TRBV30	16	TRBJ1-4	TRBD1	TGTGCCTGGAGCGTCGGGACAGGGGGGGCTAATGAAAAACTGTTTTTT	CAWSVGTGGANEKLFF